The rows below give T cell receptor beta chains drawn from one sample of a study of blood T cell repertoires in COVID-19. The assay was immunoSEQ multiplex PCR, and TCRdb's table has in-frame clones only and misses some. The sample lists some 210,000 clones; 75% to 85% were seen once. Sample: PBMCs or T cells enriched from blood (not recorded which). The source of these receptors is a man aged 35-49 years who had recovered from COVID-19. CDR3s include the opening cysteine and the closing phenylalanine or tryptophan. The D gene is left open where the match is weak. Clone size is given for some rows only: seen once, a few or many times, or a class if the clone is expanded.

d_call	j_call	clone_size	v_call	cdr3_aa	cdr3_nt
TRBD2	TRBJ2-7	.	TRBV18	CASSTSGGLGEQYF	TGTGCCAGCTCAACCTCGGGAGGGTTGGGTGAGCAGTACTTC
.	TRBJ2-2	.	TRBV12-5	CASGLDGYPGELFF	TGTGCTAGTGGTTTGGACGGGTATCCCGGGGAGCTGTTTTTT
TRBD1	TRBJ1-2	few	TRBV7-9	CASTALQGNYGYTF	TGTGCCAGCACAGCATTACAGGGGAACTATGGCTACACCTTC
TRBD2	TRBJ2-1	few	TRBV5-1	CASSLAKFSSGRDEQFF	TGCGCCAGCAGCTTGGCCAAGTTTTCTAGCGGGAGAGATGAGCAGTTCTTC
TRBD1	TRBJ2-7	.	TRBV11-3	CANATWSDRGRGYEQYF	TGTGCCAACGCAACCTGGTCGGACAGGGGGCGCGGATACGAGCAGTACTTC
TRBD1	TRBJ1-3	.	TRBV3-1/TRBV3-2	CASSQGWDRRRGNTIYF	TGTGCCAGCAGCCAAGGCTGGGACAGACGCCGTGGAAACACCATATATTTT
.	TRBJ2-7	.	TRBV7-8	CASSSRPIALASLGSYEQYF	TGTGCCAGCAGCTCTCGCCCTATCGCACTAGCTTCCCTAGGATCCTACGAGCAGTACTTC
TRBD1	TRBJ1-3	.	TRBV12-5	CASGLTGQTTIYF	TGTGCTAGTGGTTTAACGGGACAGACCACCATATATTTT
TRBD2	TRBJ2-7	.	TRBV5-1	CASSSAGGSNYEQYF	TGCGCCAGCAGCTCGGCGGGGGGTTCTAACTACGAGCAGTACTTC
TRBD1	TRBJ1-2	.	TRBV30	CAWSAGTGAYGYTF	TGTGCCTGGAGTGCTGGAACAGGGGCCTATGGCTACACCTTC
TRBD1	TRBJ2-7	few	TRBV5-1	CASSGGQGYEQYF	TGCGCCAGCAGCGGGGGACAGGGCTACGAGCAGTACTTC
TRBD1	TRBJ1-3	.	TRBV5-1	CASSSGTGRSGNTIYF	TGCGCCAGCAGCAGCGGGACAGGGAGGAGTGGAAACACCATATATTTT
TRBD2	TRBJ2-1	.	TRBV3-1/TRBV3-2	CASSPLFGGAGEQFF	TGTGCCAGCAGTCCCTTATTCGGGGGGGCGGGTGAGCAGTTCTTC
TRBD2	TRBJ2-1	.	TRBV5-1	CASSSSGGRHNEQFF	TGCGCCAGCAGCTCCTCGGGGGGTCGGCACAATGAGCAGTTCTTC
TRBD2	TRBJ2-3	.	TRBV18	CASSPPASGSTDTQYF	TGTGCCAGCTCACCCCCGGCTAGCGGGAGCACAGATACGCAGTATTTT
TRBD2	TRBJ2-1	.	TRBV30	CAWNRGGHNEQFF	TGTGCCTGGAACCGGGGGGGCCACAATGAGCAGTTCTTC
TRBD1	TRBJ2-7	few	TRBV19	CASSSPGGSSYEQYF	TGTGCCAGTAGCTCCCCAGGGGGAAGCTCCTACGAGCAGTACTTC
TRBD1	TRBJ2-7	.	TRBV9	CASSARTGGFYEQYF	TGTGCCAGCAGCGCGAGGACAGGGGGCTTTTACGAGCAGTACTTC
TRBD1	TRBJ2-7	few	TRBV5-5	CASSRDRAIVYEQYF	TGTGCCAGCAGTCGGGACAGGGCCATTGTCTACGAGCAGTACTTC
TRBD2	TRBJ2-1	once	TRBV5-6	CASSPGLAGNEQFF	TGTGCCAGCAGCCCCGGACTAGCGGGCAATGAGCAGTTCTTC
.	TRBJ2-3	.	TRBV9	CASTETGNTDTQYF	TGTGCCAGCACCGAGACAGGCAACACAGATACGCAGTATTTT
.	TRBJ2-5	once	TRBV6-1	CASRTTGERFQYF	TGTGCCAGCAGAACGACGGGGGAACGTTTTCAGTACTTC
TRBD2	TRBJ2-1	few	TRBV11-2	CASSPRTSGSSYNEQFF	TGTGCCAGCAGCCCGAGGACTAGCGGGAGCTCCTACAATGAGCAGTTCTTC
.	TRBJ1-5	once	TRBV5-6	CASSFGGEEQPQHF	TGTGCCAGCAGCTTTGGAGGGGAGGAGCAGCCCCAGCATTTT
TRBD1	TRBJ1-3	.	TRBV14	CASNYDGTGSFLVGNTIYF	TGTGCCAGCAACTATGACGGGACAGGGTCTTTTTTGGTGGGAAACACCATATATTTT
.	TRBJ1-1	.	TRBV9	CASSVEQGVDTEAFF	TGTGCCAGCAGCGTAGAGCAAGGGGTGGACACTGAAGCTTTCTTT
.	TRBJ1-2	.	TRBV7-9	CASSFGAPGNGYTF	TGTGCCAGCAGCTTTGGTGCCCCAGGGAATGGCTACACCTTC
.	TRBJ1-6	.	TRBV4-2	CASSQQGTPNSPLHF	TGTGCCAGCAGCCAACAGGGGACCCCCAATTCACCCCTCCACTTT
TRBD1	TRBJ2-3	.	TRBV7-9	CASSLVQGRGTDTQYF	TGTGCCAGCAGCTTAGTACAGGGGAGAGGCACAGATACGCAGTATTTT
.	TRBJ2-3	.	TRBV2	CASSALTDTQYF	TGTGCCAGCAGCGCGCTCACAGATACGCAGTATTTT
TRBD1	TRBJ1-2	.	TRBV30	CAGTGGKRNYGYTF	TGTGCCGGGACAGGGGGCAAGAGGAACTATGGCTACACCTTC
.	TRBJ1-1	.	TRBV5-1	CASSPHGRGDTEAFF	TGCGCCAGCAGCCCCCACGGGAGGGGCGACACTGAAGCTTTCTTT
TRBD1	TRBJ1-2	.	TRBV27	CASSLSPPTGGGFGYGYTF	TGTGCCAGCAGTTTATCACCCCCGACAGGGGGGGGTTTTGGGTATGGCTACACCTTC
.	TRBJ1-2	.	TRBV6-5	CASSYGAGARYGYTF	TGTGCCAGCAGTTATGGGGCAGGGGCGAGGTATGGCTACACCTTC
TRBD1	TRBJ2-7	.	TRBV4-1	CASSPWGQGFGSYEQYF	TGCGCCAGCAGCCCGTGGGGACAGGGGTTTGGGTCCTACGAGCAGTACTTC
.	TRBJ1-2	few	TRBV4-1	CASSRGRGGQGYGYTF	TGCGCCAGCAGCCGGGGTCGAGGAGGCCAAGGGTATGGCTACACCTTC
.	TRBJ1-2	.	TRBV19	CATQSYGYTF	TGTGCCACCCAGTCTTATGGCTACACCTTC
TRBD2	TRBJ2-7	.	TRBV19	CASSIRGGVTYEQYF	TGTGCCAGTAGTATTCGGGGGGGCGTTACCTACGAGCAGTACTTC
TRBD2	TRBJ2-3	.	TRBV6-5	CASSSASGSTDTQYF	TGTGCCAGCAGTTCTGCTAGCGGCAGCACAGATACGCAGTATTTT
.	TRBJ1-1	.	TRBV19	CASSIGGAEAFF	TGTGCCAGTAGTATAGGGGGGGCTGAAGCTTTCTTT
.	TRBJ2-1	.	TRBV11-3	CASSFSPGYEQFF	TGTGCCAGCAGCTTCAGCCCCGGGTATGAGCAGTTCTTC
.	TRBJ1-6	.	TRBV19	CASSIGGTGHSPLHF	TGTGCCAGTAGTATAGGCGGGACGGGCCATTCACCCCTCCACTTT
.	TRBJ2-1	.	TRBV2	CASRGRGEQFF	TGTGCCAGCAGGGGGCGGGGTGAGCAGTTCTTC
TRBD2	TRBJ2-1	.	TRBV6-5	CASSYGSSGRRNEQFF	TGTGCCAGCAGTTACGGATCTAGCGGGAGAAGGAATGAGCAGTTCTTC
TRBD1	TRBJ1-5	.	TRBV24-1	CATSGRGGNQPQHF	TGTGCCACCAGTGGCAGGGGGGGCAATCAGCCCCAGCATTTT
.	TRBJ2-7	.	TRBV9	CASSVEPRYNEQYF	TGTGCCAGCAGCGTAGAACCTAGGTACAACGAGCAGTACTTC